This TCR beta chain derives from a study of blood T cell repertoires in COVID-19. Assay used: immunoSEQ multiplex PCR; TCRdb lists only in-frame clones, some missing. The table has approximately 82,000 clones, over 80% seen once. CDR1 is MNHEY, CDR2 SVGAGI, per germline. The CDR3 totals 13 residues. Trimming cost V 5 bases and J 1 base, with 8 bases left between them. This rearrangement joins TRBV6-5 to TRBJ1-2; TRBD1 is a possible D gene (6 bases). The TCR comes from a woman in her 70s with active or convalescent COVID-19. Material for sequencing was peripheral blood. The CDR3 DNA sequence: TGTGCCAGCAGTAGGGGGATTAACTATGGCTACACCTTC. Protein sequence: CASSRGINYGYTF.